Detailed here is one T cell receptor (beta chain). Its target is unknown. Between the trimmed V and J ends, which lost 6 bases and 6 bases, there was a span of 18 bases. Per germline, CDR1 MNHNS and CDR2 SASEGT. The CDR3 extends over 14 amino acids. The entry originates in a study of T-cell reconstitution after alpha-beta-depleted transplantation in children. Study results and caveats: Alpha-beta T cells present about two months after transplant were reported to originate from several hundred expanded graft clones.

TCRbeta library preparation incorporated unique molecular identifiers. Each CDR3 protein gets one entry after TCRdb re-called the PCR reads with MiXCR. The repertoire includes hundreds of thousands of distinct CDR3 sequences, 20% to 30% of them detected once, and around 4.8% sits in the top ten. This specimen consisted of PBMCs, mostly from graft donor cells, obtained 360 days after TCRalphabeta/CD19-depleted stem cell transplant. V usage is TRBV6-1 and J usage is TRBJ2-7; D unresolved. This sequence was found in a female patient aged 2 to 10 who had a stem cell transplant for congenital amegakaryocytic thrombocytopenia, so the T cells may come from the graft donor. CDR3 residues: CASSRSRLGPEQYF. The CDR3 DNA sequence: TGTGCCAGCAGCCGCAGCCGTTTAGGTCCCGAGCAGTACTTC.